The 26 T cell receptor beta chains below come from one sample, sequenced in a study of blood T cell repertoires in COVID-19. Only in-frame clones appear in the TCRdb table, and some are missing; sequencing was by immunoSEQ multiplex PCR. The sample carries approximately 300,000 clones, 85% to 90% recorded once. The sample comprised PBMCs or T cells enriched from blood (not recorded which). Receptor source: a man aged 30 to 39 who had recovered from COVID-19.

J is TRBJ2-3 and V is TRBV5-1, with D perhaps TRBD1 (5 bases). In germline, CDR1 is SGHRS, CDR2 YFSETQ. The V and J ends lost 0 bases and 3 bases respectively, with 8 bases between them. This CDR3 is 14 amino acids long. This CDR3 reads CASSLGTQTDTQYF. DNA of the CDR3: TGCGCCAGCAGCTTGGGGACACAGACAGATACGCAGTATTTT.

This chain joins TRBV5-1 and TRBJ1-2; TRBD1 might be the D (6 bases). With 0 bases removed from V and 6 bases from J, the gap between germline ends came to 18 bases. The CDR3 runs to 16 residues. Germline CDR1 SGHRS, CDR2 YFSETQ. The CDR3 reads CASSLGDTGGLNGYTF. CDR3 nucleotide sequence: TGCGCCAGCAGCTTGGGGGACACAGGTGGTTTGAATGGCTACACCTTC.

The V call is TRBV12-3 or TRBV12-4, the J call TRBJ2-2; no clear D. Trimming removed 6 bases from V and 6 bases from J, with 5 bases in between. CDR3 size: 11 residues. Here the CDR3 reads CASSPSGELFF. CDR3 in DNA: TGTGCCAGCAGCCCCTCCGGGGAGCTGTTTTTT.

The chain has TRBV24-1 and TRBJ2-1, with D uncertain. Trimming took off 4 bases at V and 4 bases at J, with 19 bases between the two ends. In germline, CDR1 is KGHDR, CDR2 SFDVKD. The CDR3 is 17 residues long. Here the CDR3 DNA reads TGTGCCACCAGTGACCCCCGGAGTCCCCAAAGATACAATGAGCAGTTCTTC. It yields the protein CATSDPRSPQRYNEQFF.

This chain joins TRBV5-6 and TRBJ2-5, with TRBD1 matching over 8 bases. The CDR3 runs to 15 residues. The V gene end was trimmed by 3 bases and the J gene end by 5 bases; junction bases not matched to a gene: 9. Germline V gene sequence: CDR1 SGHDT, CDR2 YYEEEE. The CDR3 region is CASSSDRAPRETQYF. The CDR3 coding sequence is TGTGCCAGCAGCTCGGACAGGGCCCCTCGGGAGACCCAGTACTTC.

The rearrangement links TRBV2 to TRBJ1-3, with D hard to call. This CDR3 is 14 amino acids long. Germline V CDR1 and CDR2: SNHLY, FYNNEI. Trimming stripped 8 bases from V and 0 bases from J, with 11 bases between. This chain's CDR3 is CASWSAFSGNTIYF. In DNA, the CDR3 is TGTGCCAGCTGGAGCGCTTTCTCTGGAAACACCATATATTTT.

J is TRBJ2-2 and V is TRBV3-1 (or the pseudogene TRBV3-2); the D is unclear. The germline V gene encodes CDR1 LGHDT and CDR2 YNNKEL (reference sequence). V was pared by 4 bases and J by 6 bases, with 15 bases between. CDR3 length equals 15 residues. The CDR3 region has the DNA TGTGCCAGCAGCCCGACCCTTTCCCGGGCCGGGGAGCTGTTTTTT. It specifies CASSPTLSRAGELFF.

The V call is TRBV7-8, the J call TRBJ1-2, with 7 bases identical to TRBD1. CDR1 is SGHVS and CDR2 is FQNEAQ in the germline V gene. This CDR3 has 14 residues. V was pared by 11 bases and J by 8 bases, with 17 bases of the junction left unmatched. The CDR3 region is CAVEARGLLRGYTF. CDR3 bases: TGTGCCGTAGAGGCGAGGGGGCTTCTTCGAGGCTACACCTTC.

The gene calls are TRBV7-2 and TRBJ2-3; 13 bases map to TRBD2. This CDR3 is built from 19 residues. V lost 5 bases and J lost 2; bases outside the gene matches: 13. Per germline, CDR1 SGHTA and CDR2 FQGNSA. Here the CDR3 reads CASSPGLAGAGRVTDTQYF. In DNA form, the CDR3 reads TGTGCCAGCAGCCCAGGACTAGCGGGAGCCGGCCGTGTCACAGATACGCAGTATTTT.

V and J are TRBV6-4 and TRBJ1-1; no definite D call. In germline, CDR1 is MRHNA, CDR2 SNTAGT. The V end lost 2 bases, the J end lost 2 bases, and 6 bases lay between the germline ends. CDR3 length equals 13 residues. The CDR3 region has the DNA TGTGCCAGCAGTGACGGGCCAAACACTGAAGCTTTCTTT. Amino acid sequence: CASSDGPNTEAFF.

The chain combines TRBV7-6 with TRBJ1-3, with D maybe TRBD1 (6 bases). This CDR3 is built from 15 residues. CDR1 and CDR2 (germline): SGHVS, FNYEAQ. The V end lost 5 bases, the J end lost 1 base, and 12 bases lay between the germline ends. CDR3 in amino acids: CASSEDRSSGNTIYF. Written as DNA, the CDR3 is TGTGCCAGCAGCGAAGACAGGAGTTCTGGAAACACCATATATTTT.

Here the CDR3 DNA reads TGTGCCAGTAGTATAGATCTAAGGGGCTCCACTGAAGCTTTCTTT. Residues: CASSIDLRGSTEAFF. The rearrangement joins TRBV19 to TRBJ1-1, with D tentatively TRBD1 (5 bases). CDR1 is LNHDA, CDR2 SQIVND, per germline (reference sequence). The CDR3 is made up of 15 amino acids. Trimming removed 0 bases from V and 4 bases from J, with 12 bases in between.

Here the CDR3 reads CASSDPPTGTIEAFF. The CDR3 bases are TGTGCCAGCAGTGATCCTCCGACAGGAACTATAGAAGCTTTCTTT. The gene calls are TRBV6-1 and TRBJ1-1; D may be TRBD1 (6 bases). This CDR3 is 15 amino acids long. Between the trimmed V and J ends, which lost 3 bases and 8 bases, there was a span of 19 bases. The V gene's germline CDR1 is MNHNS and CDR2 SASEGT.

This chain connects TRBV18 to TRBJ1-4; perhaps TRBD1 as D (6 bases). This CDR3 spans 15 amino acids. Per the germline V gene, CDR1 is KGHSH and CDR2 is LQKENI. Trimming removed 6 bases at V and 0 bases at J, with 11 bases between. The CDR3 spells CASSGDTSTNEKLFF. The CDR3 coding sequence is TGTGCCAGCTCGGGGGACACCTCAACTAATGAAAAACTGTTTTTT.

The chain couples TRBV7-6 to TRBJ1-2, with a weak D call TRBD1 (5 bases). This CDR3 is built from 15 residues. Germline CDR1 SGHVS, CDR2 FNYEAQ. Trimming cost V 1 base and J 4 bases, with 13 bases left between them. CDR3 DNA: TGTGCCAGCAGCTTAGGAGGGACGGGAGCCTATGGCTACACCTTC. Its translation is CASSLGGTGAYGYTF.

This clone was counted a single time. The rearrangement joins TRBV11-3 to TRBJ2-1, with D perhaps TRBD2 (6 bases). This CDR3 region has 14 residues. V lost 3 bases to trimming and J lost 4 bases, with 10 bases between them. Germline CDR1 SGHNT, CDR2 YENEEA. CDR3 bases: TGTGCCAGCAGCTTGCGGAGGGAATACAATGAGCAGTTCTTC. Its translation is CASSLRREYNEQFF.

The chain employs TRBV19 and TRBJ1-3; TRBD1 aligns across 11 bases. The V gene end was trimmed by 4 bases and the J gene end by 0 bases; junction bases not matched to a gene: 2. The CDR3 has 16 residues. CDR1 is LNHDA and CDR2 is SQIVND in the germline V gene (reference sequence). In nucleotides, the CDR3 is TGTGCCAGTAGTAGGGGACAGGGGGACTCTGGAAACACCATATATTTT. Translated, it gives CASSRGQGDSGNTIYF.

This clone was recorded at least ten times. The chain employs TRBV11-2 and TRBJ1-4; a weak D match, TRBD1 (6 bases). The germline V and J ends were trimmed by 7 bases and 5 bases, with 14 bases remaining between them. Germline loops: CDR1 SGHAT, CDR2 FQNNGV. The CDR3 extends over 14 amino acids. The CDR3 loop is CASTRTALNEKLFF. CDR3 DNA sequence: TGTGCCAGCACCCGGACAGCGCTCAATGAAAAACTGTTTTTT. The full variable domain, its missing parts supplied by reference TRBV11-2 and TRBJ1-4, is EAGVAQSPRYKIIEKRQSVAFWCNPISGHATLYWYQQILGQGPKLLIQFQNNGVVDDSQLPKDRFSAERLKGVDSTLKIQPAKLEDSAVYLCASTRTALNEKLFFGSGTQLSVL.

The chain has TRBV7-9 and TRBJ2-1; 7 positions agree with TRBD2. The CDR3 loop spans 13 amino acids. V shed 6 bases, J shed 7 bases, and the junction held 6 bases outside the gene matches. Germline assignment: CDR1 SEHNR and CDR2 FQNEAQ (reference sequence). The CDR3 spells CASRPGGRNEQFF. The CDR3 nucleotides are TGTGCCAGCAGACCCGGGGGGAGAAATGAGCAGTTCTTC.

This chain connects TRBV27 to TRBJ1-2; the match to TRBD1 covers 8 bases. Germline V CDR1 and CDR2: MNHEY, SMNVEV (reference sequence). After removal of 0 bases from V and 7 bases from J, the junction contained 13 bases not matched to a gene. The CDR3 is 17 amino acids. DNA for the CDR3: TGTGCCAGCAGTTTATCCCCAGGGGGACAGGTTATAGGTGGCTACACCTTC. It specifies CASSLSPGGQVIGGYTF.

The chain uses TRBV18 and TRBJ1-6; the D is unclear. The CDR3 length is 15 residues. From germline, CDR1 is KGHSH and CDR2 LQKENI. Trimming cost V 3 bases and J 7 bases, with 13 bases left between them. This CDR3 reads CASSPQDMLNSPLHF. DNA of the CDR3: TGTGCCAGCTCACCCCAGGATATGCTGAATTCACCCCTCCACTTT.

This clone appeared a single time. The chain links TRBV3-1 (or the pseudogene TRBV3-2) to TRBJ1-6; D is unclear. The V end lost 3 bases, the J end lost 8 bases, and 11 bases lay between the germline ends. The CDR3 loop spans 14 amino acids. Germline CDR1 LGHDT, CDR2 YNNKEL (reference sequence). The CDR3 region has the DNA TGTGCCAGCAGCCATTCGGTAAAGCATTCACCCCTCCACTTT. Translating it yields CASSHSVKHSPLHF.

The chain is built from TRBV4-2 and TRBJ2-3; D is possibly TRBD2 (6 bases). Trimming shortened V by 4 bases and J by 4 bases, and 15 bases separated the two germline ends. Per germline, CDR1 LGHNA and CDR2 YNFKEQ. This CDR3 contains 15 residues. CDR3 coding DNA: TGTGCCAGCAGCCGCGGCGGGGCGGCTCCAGATACGCAGTATTTT. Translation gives CASSRGGAAPDTQYF.

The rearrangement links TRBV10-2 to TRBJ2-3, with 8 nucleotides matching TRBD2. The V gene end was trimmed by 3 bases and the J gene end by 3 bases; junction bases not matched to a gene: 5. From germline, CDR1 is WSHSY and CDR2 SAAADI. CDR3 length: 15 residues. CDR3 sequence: CASSDGGARTDTQYF. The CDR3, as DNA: TGCGCCAGCAGTGACGGGGGGGCCAGGACAGATACGCAGTATTTT.

Here the CDR3 reads CASSAPGGRNTEAFF. The CDR3 nucleotides are TGTGCCAGCAGCGCCCCCGGCGGGAGGAACACTGAAGCTTTCTTT. V is TRBV9 and J is TRBJ1-1, with D uncertain. The CDR3 totals 15 residues. Germline loops: CDR1 SGDLS, CDR2 YYNGEE. Trimming cost V 3 bases and J 1 base, with 13 bases left between them.

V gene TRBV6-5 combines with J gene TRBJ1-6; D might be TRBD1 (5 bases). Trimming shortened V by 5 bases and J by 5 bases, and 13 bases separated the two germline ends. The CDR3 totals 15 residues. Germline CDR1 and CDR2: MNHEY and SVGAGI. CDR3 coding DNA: TGTGCCAGCAGTCTTGGGACTCGAGATAATTCACCCCTCCACTTT. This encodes CASSLGTRDNSPLHF.